A selection of T cell receptor beta chains follows, all from one sample in a study of blood T cell repertoires in COVID-19. The repertoire was sequenced with immunoSEQ multiplex PCR; TCRdb's copy has only in-frame clones and lacks some. The table shows 130,000 to 150,000 clones, with 75% to 90% occurring only once. The sample taken for sequencing was peripheral blood. The receptors stem from a woman aged 60 to 75 with COVID-19, enrolled during active disease. Each CDR3 is given with its conserved first and last residue. Fields, in order: D gene, V gene, J gene, clone size, CDR3 length, CDR3 protein, CDR3 DNA. The D gene is left open where the match is weak. Only part of the rows carry a size: once, few, many, or a class if the clone is expanded.

d_gene: TRBD2; v_gene: TRBV5-1; j_gene: TRBJ2-1; abundance: -; len: 14; CDR3aa: CASSYSSGGAEQFF; CDR3nt: TGCGCCAGCAGCTACTCTAGCGGGGGAGCTGAGCAGTTCTTC
d_gene: TRBD1; v_gene: TRBV28; j_gene: TRBJ1-5; abundance: few; len: 17; CDR3aa: CASSPGTGGNSNQPQHF; CDR3nt: TGTGCCAGCTCCCCCGGGACAGGGGGGAACAGCAATCAGCCCCAGCATTTT
d_gene: -; v_gene: TRBV6-5; j_gene: TRBJ2-7; abundance: -; len: 13; CDR3aa: CASSSPLSYEQYF; CDR3nt: TGTGCCAGCAGTTCCCCACTATCCTACGAGCAGTACTTC
d_gene: TRBD1; v_gene: TRBV24-1; j_gene: TRBJ2-7; abundance: -; len: 13; CDR3aa: CATSVAGGYEQYF; CDR3nt: TGTGCCACCAGTGTGGCAGGGGGCTACGAGCAGTACTTC
d_gene: TRBD1; v_gene: TRBV5-1; j_gene: TRBJ2-5; abundance: -; len: 14; CDR3aa: CASSLEGAQETQYF; CDR3nt: TGCGCCAGCAGCTTGGAGGGGGCCCAAGAGACCCAGTACTTC
d_gene: TRBD2; v_gene: TRBV20-1; j_gene: TRBJ2-1; abundance: -; len: 19; CDR3aa: CSASRPGLAGVSSYNEQFF; CDR3nt: TGCAGTGCTAGTCGCCCGGGACTAGCGGGGGTGAGCTCCTACAATGAGCAGTTCTTC
d_gene: TRBD1; v_gene: TRBV19; j_gene: TRBJ1-5; abundance: -; len: 21; CDR3aa: CASSMTQGQGSWSYSNQPQHF; CDR3nt: TGTGCCAGTAGTATGACCCAGGGACAGGGCTCATGGAGTTATAGCAATCAGCCCCAGCATTTT
d_gene: -; v_gene: TRBV29-1; j_gene: TRBJ1-1; abundance: -; len: 18; CDR3aa: CSVETIHRDPLMNTEAFF; CDR3nt: TGCAGCGTTGAAACTATACACAGGGACCCCTTAATGAACACTGAAGCTTTCTTT
d_gene: -; v_gene: TRBV9; j_gene: TRBJ1-6; abundance: -; len: 15; CDR3aa: CASSLSDRGNSPLHF; CDR3nt: TGTGCCAGCAGCTTGTCGGACAGAGGGAATTCACCCCTCCACTTT
d_gene: -; v_gene: TRBV27; j_gene: TRBJ1-1; abundance: once; len: 14; CDR3aa: CASSLSSMNTEAFF; CDR3nt: TGTGCCAGCAGTTTATCTTCCATGAACACTGAAGCTTTCTTT
d_gene: TRBD2; v_gene: TRBV5-1; j_gene: TRBJ2-7; abundance: -; len: 16; CDR3aa: CASSSVSGTSGVKQYF; CDR3nt: TGCGCCAGCAGCTCAGTGTCCGGGACTAGCGGGGTAAAGCAGTACTTC
d_gene: TRBD2; v_gene: TRBV20-1; j_gene: TRBJ2-3; abundance: -; len: 15; CDR3aa: CSASLAGTSTDTQYF; CDR3nt: TGCAGTGCTAGTCTAGCGGGGACTAGCACAGATACGCAGTATTTT
d_gene: TRBD2; v_gene: TRBV5-1; j_gene: TRBJ2-3; abundance: -; len: 17; CDR3aa: CASSLGLAGGHTDTQYF; CDR3nt: TGCGCCAGCAGCTTGGGGCTAGCGGGGGGGCATACAGATACGCAGTATTTT
d_gene: TRBD2; v_gene: TRBV5-1; j_gene: TRBJ2-5; abundance: -; len: 14; CDR3aa: CASSAGTSTETQYF; CDR3nt: TGCGCCAGCAGCGCGGGGACTAGCACCGAGACCCAGTACTTC
d_gene: -; v_gene: TRBV20-1; j_gene: TRBJ2-1; abundance: -; len: 14; CDR3aa: CSASPQRNYNEQFF; CDR3nt: TGCAGTGCTAGTCCTCAGCGAAACTACAATGAGCAGTTCTTC
d_gene: TRBD1; v_gene: TRBV9; j_gene: TRBJ2-1; abundance: -; len: 15; CDR3aa: CASSEGTGGLNEQFF; CDR3nt: TGTGCCAGCTCCGAGGGGACAGGGGGCCTCAATGAGCAGTTCTTC
d_gene: -; v_gene: TRBV11-2; j_gene: TRBJ1-2; abundance: -; len: 13; CDR3aa: CASSFGGTSGYTF; CDR3nt: TGTGCCAGCAGCTTTGGGGGGACGTCGGGCTACACCTTC
d_gene: -; v_gene: TRBV6-5; j_gene: TRBJ2-5; abundance: once; len: 14; CDR3aa: CASSPHDSQETQYF; CDR3nt: TGTGCCAGCAGCCCCCATGACAGTCAAGAGACCCAGTACTTC
d_gene: TRBD1; v_gene: TRBV19; j_gene: TRBJ1-1; abundance: once; len: 16; CDR3aa: CASSIDTDRVDTEAFF; CDR3nt: TGTGCCAGTAGTATAGATACCGACAGGGTTGACACTGAAGCTTTCTTT
d_gene: TRBD1; v_gene: TRBV2; j_gene: TRBJ2-2; abundance: -; len: 15; CDR3aa: CASSSQGKNTGELFF; CDR3nt: TGTGCCAGCAGTTCACAGGGGAAAAACACCGGGGAGCTGTTTTTT
d_gene: -; v_gene: TRBV7-2; j_gene: TRBJ1-1; abundance: -; len: 14; CDR3aa: CASSLTVMNTEAFF; CDR3nt: TGTGCCAGCAGCTTAACGGTCATGAACACTGAAGCTTTCTTT
d_gene: -; v_gene: TRBV11-2; j_gene: TRBJ1-1; abundance: -; len: 15; CDR3aa: CASSLHRDINTEAFF; CDR3nt: TGTGCCAGCAGCCTACACCGGGACATCAACACTGAAGCTTTCTTT
d_gene: -; v_gene: TRBV9; j_gene: TRBJ1-3; abundance: -; len: 14; CDR3aa: CASSGPGQGNTIYF; CDR3nt: TGTGCCAGCAGCGGGCCCGGACAGGGAAACACCATATATTTT
d_gene: -; v_gene: TRBV27; j_gene: TRBJ1-5; abundance: -; len: 11; CDR3aa: CASSSNQPQHF; CDR3nt: TGTGCCAGCAGTTCTAATCAGCCCCAGCATTTT
d_gene: TRBD1; v_gene: TRBV14; j_gene: TRBJ2-3; abundance: -; len: 14; CDR3aa: CASSRGQHTDTQYF; CDR3nt: TGTGCCAGCAGCCGGGGACAGCACACAGATACGCAGTATTTT
d_gene: -; v_gene: TRBV6-5; j_gene: TRBJ1-1; abundance: once; len: 14; CDR3aa: CASCSYPTTTEAFF; CDR3nt: TGTGCCAGTTGTTCGTACCCGACAACCACTGAAGCTTTCTTT
d_gene: -; v_gene: TRBV10-2; j_gene: TRBJ2-2; abundance: -; len: 15; CDR3aa: CASSEQGKGGGELFF; CDR3nt: TGCGCCAGCTCAGAACAGGGAAAGGGCGGCGGGGAGCTGTTTTTT
d_gene: -; v_gene: TRBV27; j_gene: TRBJ2-2; abundance: -; len: 14; CDR3aa: CASRVALNTGELFF; CDR3nt: TGTGCCAGCAGGGTGGCCCTGAACACCGGGGAGCTGTTTTTT
d_gene: -; v_gene: TRBV11-2; j_gene: TRBJ2-1; abundance: -; len: 17; CDR3aa: CASSFRGWQFPVGEQFF; CDR3nt: TGTGCCAGCAGCTTTAGGGGGTGGCAATTTCCCGTGGGTGAGCAGTTCTTC
d_gene: TRBD1; v_gene: TRBV9; j_gene: TRBJ1-6; abundance: once; len: 15; CDR3aa: CASSVVGQGNSPLHF; CDR3nt: TGTGCCAGCAGCGTCGTGGGACAGGGAAATTCACCCCTCCACTTT
d_gene: -; v_gene: TRBV9; j_gene: TRBJ2-2; abundance: few; len: 15; CDR3aa: CASSASRLDLEELFF; CDR3nt: TGTGCCAGCAGCGCCTCACGGTTAGACTTGGAGGAGCTGTTTTTT
d_gene: -; v_gene: TRBV7-9; j_gene: TRBJ2-5; abundance: -; len: 14; CDR3aa: CASSFRSLEETQYF; CDR3nt: TGTGCCAGCAGCTTCCGGTCCCTAGAAGAGACCCAGTACTTC
d_gene: TRBD2; v_gene: TRBV6-2/TRBV6-3; j_gene: TRBJ2-3; abundance: once; len: 19; CDR3aa: CASSQLKTSGGAGADTQYF; CDR3nt: TGTGCCAGCAGCCAACTAAAGACTAGCGGGGGGGCCGGCGCAGATACGCAGTATTTT
d_gene: TRBD1; v_gene: TRBV27; j_gene: TRBJ2-6; abundance: -; len: 17; CDR3aa: CASRRTGSISGANVLTF; CDR3nt: TGTGCCAGCAGAAGGACAGGGAGTATATCTGGGGCCAACGTCCTGACTTTC
d_gene: TRBD2; v_gene: TRBV11-2; j_gene: TRBJ2-5; abundance: -; len: 17; CDR3aa: CASSFISGGGRQETQYF; CDR3nt: TGTGCCAGCAGCTTTATTTCGGGGGGAGGTAGACAGGAGACCCAGTACTTC
d_gene: TRBD2; v_gene: TRBV10-3; j_gene: TRBJ2-7; abundance: -; len: 14; CDR3aa: CAISDGQRGYEQYF; CDR3nt: TGTGCCATCAGTGATGGTCAGCGGGGCTACGAGCAGTACTTC
d_gene: -; v_gene: TRBV10-3; j_gene: TRBJ2-5; abundance: -; len: 12; CDR3aa: CAISYTKETQYF; CDR3nt: TGTGCCATCAGTTATACTAAAGAGACCCAGTACTTC
d_gene: -; v_gene: TRBV11-1; j_gene: TRBJ2-7; abundance: -; len: 13; CDR3aa: CASRLAPDYEQYF; CDR3nt: TGTGCCAGCAGGCTGGCCCCAGACTACGAGCAGTACTTC
d_gene: -; v_gene: TRBV7-9; j_gene: TRBJ2-7; abundance: -; len: 13; CDR3aa: CASSLMIQYEQYF; CDR3nt: TGTGCCAGCAGCCTCATGATCCAGTACGAGCAGTACTTC
d_gene: TRBD1; v_gene: TRBV4-1; j_gene: TRBJ1-1; abundance: -; len: 13; CDR3aa: CASSQEQGTEAFF; CDR3nt: TGCGCCAGCAGCCAGGAACAGGGGACTGAAGCTTTCTTT
d_gene: TRBD1; v_gene: TRBV10-3; j_gene: TRBJ1-2; abundance: -; len: 15; CDR3aa: CAISLGQGDEYGYTF; CDR3nt: TGTGCCATCAGTTTGGGACAGGGTGACGAGTACGGCTACACCTTC
d_gene: -; v_gene: TRBV2; j_gene: TRBJ1-4; abundance: -; len: 14; CDR3aa: CASRAGTTVEKLFF; CDR3nt: TGTGCCAGCAGGGCGGGAACTACGGTTGAAAAACTGTTTTTT
d_gene: -; v_gene: TRBV11-2; j_gene: TRBJ2-7; abundance: -; len: 14; CDR3aa: CASSLERDSQEQYF; CDR3nt: TGTGCCAGCAGCTTAGAGAGGGACTCCCAGGAGCAGTACTTC
d_gene: -; v_gene: TRBV3-1/TRBV3-2; j_gene: TRBJ2-3; abundance: -; len: 16; CDR3aa: CASSFIPAGSGTTQYF; CDR3nt: TGTGCCAGCAGCTTTATACCCGCGGGGAGCGGAACTACGCAGTATTTT
d_gene: -; v_gene: TRBV5-4; j_gene: TRBJ1-4; abundance: -; len: 19; CDR3aa: CASTRNRDARAQINEKLFF; CDR3nt: TGTGCCAGCACCAGGAACAGGGATGCTAGGGCCCAAATTAATGAAAAACTGTTTTTT
d_gene: -; v_gene: TRBV5-1; j_gene: TRBJ1-1; abundance: -; len: 12; CDR3aa: CASSLAGEEAFF; CDR3nt: TGCGCCAGCAGCTTGGCGGGGGAGGAAGCTTTCTTT
d_gene: TRBD2; v_gene: TRBV9; j_gene: TRBJ2-5; abundance: -; len: 17; CDR3aa: CASSERTSGGALETQYF; CDR3nt: TGTGCCAGCAGCGAGAGGACTAGCGGGGGGGCCTTAGAGACCCAGTACTTC
d_gene: -; v_gene: TRBV13; j_gene: TRBJ2-5; abundance: -; len: 13; CDR3aa: CASSLAGWETQYF; CDR3nt: TGTGCCAGCAGCTTAGCCGGGTGGGAGACCCAGTACTTC
d_gene: -; v_gene: TRBV7-2; j_gene: TRBJ1-2; abundance: -; len: 17; CDR3aa: CASSLETVGLSNYGYTF; CDR3nt: TGTGCCAGCAGCTTAGAAACCGTCGGGTTGTCAAACTATGGCTACACCTTC
d_gene: -; v_gene: TRBV4-1; j_gene: TRBJ1-2; abundance: once; len: 15; CDR3aa: CASSRPAGATYGYTF; CDR3nt: TGCGCCAGCAGCCGACCTGCGGGGGCCACCTATGGCTACACCTTC
d_gene: TRBD2; v_gene: TRBV6-1; j_gene: TRBJ2-7; abundance: -; len: 16; CDR3aa: CASSATSGEAWDEQYF; CDR3nt: TGTGCCAGCAGTGCTACTAGCGGGGAGGCCTGGGACGAGCAGTACTTC
d_gene: -; v_gene: TRBV7-9; j_gene: TRBJ2-3; abundance: -; len: 14; CDR3aa: CASSLETRRDTQYF; CDR3nt: TGTGCCAGCAGCTTAGAAACCCGCCGGGATACGCAGTATTTT
d_gene: TRBD1; v_gene: TRBV19; j_gene: TRBJ1-2; abundance: once; len: 14; CDR3aa: CASSIGTGYYGYTF; CDR3nt: TGTGCCAGTAGTATCGGGACAGGGTACTATGGCTACACCTTC